One and the same sample provided the 7 T cell receptor beta chains below, sequenced in a study of T cell clones after liver transplantation. TCRdb's copy holds only in-frame clones and misses some; the assay was immunoSEQ multiplex PCR. This sample has 70,000 to 80,000 clones; 90% occur once, and the top ten carry approximately 2.5%. The sequenced sample was CD4+ T cells from blood, obtained before liver transplant. Receptors originate from a human donor who received a liver transplant.

The chain joins TRBV11-3 to TRBJ2-7; D might be TRBD1 or TRBD2, each matching 5 bases. Germline CDR1 is SGHNT and CDR2 is YENEEA. The CDR3 contains 14 residues. Trimming stripped 5 bases from V and 6 bases from J, with 17 bases between. The CDR3 here is CASSPARGVREQYF. In DNA, the CDR3 is TGTGCCAGCAGCCCGGCGAGGGGAGTTCGCGAGCAGTACTTC. The full variable domain, with the rest looked up from reference TRBV11-3 and TRBJ2-7, is EAGVVQSPRYKIIEKKQPVAFWCNPISGHNTLYWYLQNLGQGPELLIRYENEEAVDDSQLPKDRFSAERLKGVDSTLKIQPAELGDSAVYLCASSPARGVREQYFGPGTRLTVT.

In DNA, the CDR3 is TGTGCCAGCAGCCAAGATCTACAGTCCGCGAACACCGGGGAGCTGTTTTTT. Its translation: CASSQDLQSANTGELFF. The chain employs TRBV14 and TRBJ2-2, with D hard to call. The CDR3 has 17 residues. Trimming shortened V by 0 bases and J by 0 bases, and 11 bases separated the two germline ends. Germline lookup yields CDR1 SGHDN and CDR2 FVKESK.

The chain has TRBV7-8 and TRBJ1-5; tentative D call: TRBD1 (5 bases). CDR1 is SGHVS and CDR2 is FQNEAQ in the germline V gene. CDR3 length: 14 amino acids. Trimming took 8 bases from V and 2 from J, leaving 13 bases between them. The CDR3 coding sequence is TGTGCCAGCGCCCTGGGGGAGCGCAATCAGCCCCAGCATTTT. Translating it yields CASALGERNQPQHF.

This chain connects TRBV10-1 to TRBJ2-2, with D hard to call. V gave up 3 bases and J gave up 6 bases, with 8 bases separating them. The CDR3 contains 13 residues. Germline CDR1 WNHNN, CDR2 SYGVQD (reference sequence). For the CDR3, the DNA is TGCGCCAGCAGTGATCTTGTCCCCGGGGAGCTGTTTTTT. Translated, it gives CASSDLVPGELFF.

The J gene is TRBJ1-1, the V gene TRBV14; unclear D gene. Per germline, CDR1 SGHDN and CDR2 FVKESK. There are 14 residues in the CDR3. V lost 5 bases to trimming and J lost 0 bases, with 10 bases between them. The CDR3 loop is CASSSMGLNTEAFF. The CDR3 nucleotides read TGTGCCAGCAGCTCCATGGGGTTGAACACTGAAGCTTTCTTT.

In this sample, this clone turned up a few times. This sequence joins TRBV10-2 and TRBJ1-3; no reliable D call. V gave up 6 bases and J gave up 0 bases, with 12 bases separating them. This CDR3 contains 15 residues. Germline V gives CDR1 WSHSY, CDR2 SAAADI. CDR3 sequence: CASRTSGSSGNTIYF. In DNA form, the CDR3 reads TGCGCCAGCAGAACGTCCGGAAGCTCTGGAAACACCATATATTTT.

This clone was seen more than once but under ten times. The chain uses TRBV7-8 and TRBJ2-5, with no clear D. This CDR3 region has 14 residues. The V and J ends lost 1 base and 5 bases respectively, with 11 bases between them. Germline CDR1 reads SGHVS; CDR2 reads FQNEAQ. The CDR3 DNA reads as TGTGCCAGCAGCTTAGGGTCGATGGGGGAGACCCAGTACTTC. Its translation: CASSLGSMGETQYF.